The rows below give T cell receptor beta chains drawn from one sample of a study of blood T cell repertoires in COVID-19. The table came from immunoSEQ multiplex PCR; TCRdb's copy has only in-frame clones and leaves some out. The table records approximately 200,000 clones, about 81% of them present only once. The sequenced sample was peripheral blood. Receptor source: a woman aged 80 or over with COVID-19, enrolled during active disease. Both conserved end residues are part of each CDR3. Each record gives: J gene, D gene, V gene, clone size, CDR3 DNA, CDR3 protein. A D gene is named only where the DNA matches it firmly. Rows may omit the clone size; those that give it use once, few, many or a size class.

TRBJ2-7 | . | TRBV6-5 | . | TGTGCCACTCGGCGGGTTGGGGAATCCTACGAGCAGTACTTC | CATRRVGESYEQYF
TRBJ1-1 | . | TRBV25-1 | . | TGTGCCAGCAGTGAATATTTCCGGGGGGAGAACACTGAAGCTTTCTTT | CASSEYFRGENTEAFF
TRBJ2-3 | . | TRBV18 | . | TGTGCCAGCCGACGGTCAGGGACAAAGAGCACAGATACGCAGTATTTT | CASRRSGTKSTDTQYF
TRBJ1-5 | . | TRBV7-2 | . | TGTGCCAGCAGCTTAGGGGGACACAATCAGCCCCAGCATTTT | CASSLGGHNQPQHF
TRBJ2-5 | . | TRBV29-1 | . | TGCAGCGTTGAAAGCGGCCCCGAGACCCAGTACTTC | CSVESGPETQYF
TRBJ2-5 | . | TRBV5-4 | . | TGTGCCAGCAGCCCTTTAGCGGCCGTACAAGAGACCCAGTACTTC | CASSPLAAVQETQYF
TRBJ1-6 | . | TRBV4-3 | . | TGCGCCAGCAGCCAAGAGATCGGACAGCCGCGGGCCCTCCACTTT | CASSQEIGQPRALHF
TRBJ2-3 | . | TRBV11-2 | . | TGTGCCAGCAGCGCTAACAGGGTTTCAGATACGCAGTATTTT | CASSANRVSDTQYF
TRBJ2-6 | . | TRBV6-6 | . | TGTGCCAGCAGAATGGGCGGGGACTCTGGGGCCAACGTCCTGACTTTC | CASRMGGDSGANVLTF
TRBJ1-1 | . | TRBV3-1/TRBV3-2 | once | TGTGCCAGCAGCCCCCCTCGGACCGGGGAAACTGAAGCTTTCTTT | CASSPPRTGETEAFF
TRBJ2-3 | TRBD1 | TRBV19 | . | TGTGCCAGTAGTCCTCAGGGGGTCGTTTGGGCGCAGTATTTT | CASSPQGVVWAQYF
TRBJ1-1 | TRBD1 | TRBV7-2 | few | TGTGCCAGCAGCTTAGGGCAGGGGGCGAGTTTAGCCCCTGAAGCTTTCTTT | CASSLGQGASLAPEAFF
TRBJ2-7 | TRBD1 | TRBV4-3 | . | TGCGCCAGCAGCCAAGATCCCTGGACAGGGTCCTACGAGCAGTACTTC | CASSQDPWTGSYEQYF
TRBJ1-2 | TRBD1 | TRBV13 | . | TGTGCCAGCAGCTTAGGACAGGGGTATGGCTACACCTTC | CASSLGQGYGYTF
TRBJ2-2 | . | TRBV7-2 | . | TGTGCCAGCAGCCAAGAGGACTTCCCGAACACCGGGGAGCTGTTTTTT | CASSQEDFPNTGELFF
TRBJ2-5 | . | TRBV7-2 | . | TGTGCCAGCAGCTCCACTAGTTTGGGCGAGACCCAGTACTTC | CASSSTSLGETQYF
TRBJ2-6 | . | TRBV11-3 | . | TGTGCCAGCAGCTCTACAGGGTTGCCTGGGGCCAACGTCCTGACTTTC | CASSSTGLPGANVLTF
TRBJ1-2 | . | TRBV18 | . | TGTGCCAGCTCACCAGCAGGAGGGCAACTTAACTATGGCTACACCTTC | CASSPAGGQLNYGYTF
TRBJ1-5 | . | TRBV5-6 | . | TGTGCCAGCAGCTTTGACAGGAATCAGCCCCAGCATTTT | CASSFDRNQPQHF
TRBJ1-1 | TRBD1 | TRBV6-5 | . | TGTGCCAGCATGGGCAGGGGGTACACTGAAGCTTTCTTT | CASMGRGYTEAFF
TRBJ2-1 | . | TRBV7-5 | . | TGTGCCAGAAGCCCGGCCGCGAGGAATGAGCAGTTCTTC | CARSPAARNEQFF
TRBJ2-1 | TRBD2 | TRBV7-3 | . | TGTGCCAGCAGCCTTAGCGGGGGGGCCGAGTACAATGAGCAGTTCTTC | CASSLSGGAEYNEQFF
TRBJ2-7 | . | TRBV5-1 | . | TGCGCCAGCAGCTTGGCGGGTGAGAAGACCTACGAGCAGTACTTC | CASSLAGEKTYEQYF
TRBJ2-7 | . | TRBV5-1 | . | TGCGCCAGCAGCTTGGTTGGAGGGAGTTCCTACGAGCAGTACTTC | CASSLVGGSSYEQYF
TRBJ1-3 | TRBD1 | TRBV3-1/TRBV3-2 | . | TGTGCCAGCAGCCAAGGGGGACAGATAAACACCATATATTTT | CASSQGGQINTIYF
TRBJ2-1 | TRBD2 | TRBV7-2 | . | TGTGCCAGCAGCTTAGTTGCTAGCGGGGGTTACAATGAGCAGTTCTTC | CASSLVASGGYNEQFF
TRBJ1-6 | . | TRBV2 | . | TGTGCCAGCAGTGAAGAGGAGGGGACACCCCTCCACTTT | CASSEEEGTPLHF
TRBJ2-3 | . | TRBV5-1 | once | TGCGCCAGCAGCCGTACTATACAGGGCACAGATACGCAGTATTTT | CASSRTIQGTDTQYF
TRBJ2-2 | . | TRBV2 | . | TGTGCCAGCAGGGAACGGACATCCTACACCGGGGAGCTGTTTTTT | CASRERTSYTGELFF
TRBJ2-5 | . | TRBV5-1 | once | TGCGCCAGCAGCTTGGCCTGGGGGGGCAAGCAAGAGACCCAGTACTTC | CASSLAWGGKQETQYF
TRBJ1-2 | TRBD1 | TRBV24-1 | . | TGTGCCACCAGTGACAGGGACAGCTATGGCTACACCTTC | CATSDRDSYGYTF
TRBJ2-1 | TRBD1 | TRBV7-2 | . | TGTGCCAGCAGCTTAGTGTGGGACAGGGGGAGAAGGCACAATGAGCAGTTCTTC | CASSLVWDRGRRHNEQFF
TRBJ1-5 | . | TRBV6-2/TRBV6-3 | few | TGTGCCAGCAGCCCTCCTCGACAGGGCAATCAGCCCCAGCATTTT | CASSPPRQGNQPQHF
TRBJ2-7 | TRBD2 | TRBV9 | . | TGTGCCAGCAGCACGCTAGCGGGGGGATTCTACGAGCAGTACTTC | CASSTLAGGFYEQYF
TRBJ2-5 | . | TRBV5-8 | . | TGTGCCAGCAGCCAGGGGTACCAAGAGACCCAGTACTTC | CASSQGYQETQYF
TRBJ2-7 | . | TRBV28 | . | TGTGCCAGCAGCCCGACTAACGGAGTGCAGTACTTC | CASSPTNGVQYF
TRBJ1-6 | . | TRBV3-1/TRBV3-2 | . | TGTGCCAGCAGCCAAGGTTGGGCCAGGGTTAATTCACCCCTCCACTTT | CASSQGWARVNSPLHF
TRBJ2-2 | . | TRBV5-6 | . | TGTGCCAGCAGCCCCGCAGGGGGGCCCATCGGGGAGCTGTTTTTT | CASSPAGGPIGELFF
TRBJ1-2 | TRBD1 | TRBV30 | . | TGTGCCTGGGGGGGGACAGGAGGTGGCTACACCTTC | CAWGGTGGGYTF
TRBJ2-2 | TRBD2 | TRBV9 | . | TGTGCCAGCAGCGACCCCATGGGACTAGCGGGGGGGACCGGGGAGCTGTTTTTT | CASSDPMGLAGGTGELFF
TRBJ1-5 | TRBD1 | TRBV28 | . | TGTGCCAGCAGTCCCCCCGACAGGGTTGTTCAGCCCCAGCATTTT | CASSPPDRVVQPQHF
TRBJ1-4 | TRBD1 | TRBV6-6 | few | TGTGCCAGCAGTTACGGACCGACAGGGGGAACTGAAAAACTGTTTTTT | CASSYGPTGGTEKLFF
TRBJ2-5 | TRBD1 | TRBV24-1 | . | TGTGCCACCAGTGATTTAGGTGACAGGGGGATCGGGGAGACCCAGTACTTC | CATSDLGDRGIGETQYF
TRBJ2-6 | TRBD1 | TRBV2 | . | TGTGCCAGCAGTGAAGCGTCGTCGGGACAGGGAACATTCTCTGGGGCCAACGTCCTGACTTTC | CASSEASSGQGTFSGANVLTF
TRBJ2-1 | TRBD2 | TRBV7-8 | . | TGTGCCAGCAGCTCGCTAGCGGGGGGGATAGATGAGCAGTTCTTC | CASSSLAGGIDEQFF
TRBJ1-6 | TRBD1 | TRBV15 | . | TGTGCCACCAGCAGAGATCGAGGGACAGTAAATTCACCCCTCCACTTT | CATSRDRGTVNSPLHF
TRBJ2-5 | TRBD1 | TRBV10-3 | . | TGTGCCATCAGTGGGACAGGGGGTTGGGAGACCCAGTACTTC | CAISGTGGWETQYF
TRBJ2-2 | TRBD1 | TRBV7-2 | . | TGTGCCAGCAGCTCCTACAGGGGGCTCGACACCGGGGAGCTGTTTTTT | CASSSYRGLDTGELFF
TRBJ2-5 | . | TRBV5-1 | . | TGCGCCAGCAGCTTGTCGGGACATACTCAAGAGACCCAGTACTTC | CASSLSGHTQETQYF
TRBJ2-3 | . | TRBV9 | many | TGTGCCAGCAGCGTATTAGGCACAGATACGCAGTATTTT | CASSVLGTDTQYF